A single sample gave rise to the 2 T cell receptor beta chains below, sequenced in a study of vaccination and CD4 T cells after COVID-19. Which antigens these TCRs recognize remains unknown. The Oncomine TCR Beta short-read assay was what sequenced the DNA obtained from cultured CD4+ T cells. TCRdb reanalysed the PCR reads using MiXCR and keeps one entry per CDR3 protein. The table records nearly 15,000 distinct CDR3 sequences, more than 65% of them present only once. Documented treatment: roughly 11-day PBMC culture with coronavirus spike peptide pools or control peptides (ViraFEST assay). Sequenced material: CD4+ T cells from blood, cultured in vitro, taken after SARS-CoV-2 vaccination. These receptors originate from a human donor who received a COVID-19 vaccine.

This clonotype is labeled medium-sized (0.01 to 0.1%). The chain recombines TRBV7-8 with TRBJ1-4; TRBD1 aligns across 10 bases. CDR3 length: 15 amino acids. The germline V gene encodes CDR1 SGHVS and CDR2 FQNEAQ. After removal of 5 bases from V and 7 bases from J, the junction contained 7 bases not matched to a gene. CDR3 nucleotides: TGTGCCAGCAGCCAGGTGACAGGGGGCGTTGAAAAACTGTTTTTT. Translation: CASSQVTGGVEKLFF.

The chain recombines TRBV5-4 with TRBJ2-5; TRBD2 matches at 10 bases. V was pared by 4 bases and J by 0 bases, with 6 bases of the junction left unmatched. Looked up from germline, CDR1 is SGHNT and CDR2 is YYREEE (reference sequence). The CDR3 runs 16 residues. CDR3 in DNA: TGTGCCAGCAGCCTAGTGAGCGGGGGGGACCAAGAGACCCAGTACTTC. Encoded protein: CASSLVSGGDQETQYF. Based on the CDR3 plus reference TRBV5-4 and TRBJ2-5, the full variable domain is ETGVTQSPTHLIKTRGQQVTLRCSSQSGHNTVSWYQQALGQGPQFIFQYYREEENGRGNFPPRFSGLQFPNYSSELNVNALELDDSALYLCASSLVSGGDQETQYFGPGTRLLVL.